The text below deals with one TCR beta chain. Antigen unknown. This sample is drawn from a study of T-cell memory formation after mild COVID-19. V shed 1 base, J shed 3 bases, and the junction held 6 bases outside the gene matches. The CDR3 is 16 amino acids. The germline CDR1 and CDR2 sequences are SGHRS and YFSETQ. Researchers used 5'RACE with constant-segment primers to make TCR alpha and TCR beta cDNA libraries that carry sample barcodes and UMIs. TCRdb processed the 5' RACE reads anew with MiXCR; each CDR3 protein has one entry. Here the sample spans some 200,000 distinct CDR3 sequences, 20% to 25% being singletons. Study outcomes and limitations: The authors left the SARS-CoV-2 specificity of second-wave clones peaking on day 37 unconfirmed. Cross-reactive memory appears to have joined, as suggested by some responding clones showing up in pre-infection memory. CD4+ bias marked clones expanding day 15 to 37, unlike balanced contracting clones.

This TCR was sampled from an adult woman who had mild COVID-19 (a few samples of this study predate the infection). Cell type and time point are not known. The rearrangement uses TRBV5-1 and TRBJ2-7; TRBD1 matches 11 bases. The sequenced sample was PBMCs or a T cell subset sorted from them (not recorded which). CDR3: CASSLSRTGGGYEQYF. Here the CDR3 DNA reads TGCGCCAGCAGCTTGAGCCGGACAGGGGGCGGCTACGAGCAGTACTTC.